This T cell receptor (beta chain) originates from a study of OX40 agonist ivuxolimab in advanced cancers. Findings of the study overall: At 0.1 to 3.0 mg/kg and by week 6, clonal expansion occurred in CD4+ and CD8+ blood T cells.

Anyone with autoimmune disease history or systemic immunosuppression was excluded. Using immunoSEQ multiplex PCR, the repertoire was profiled, and TCRdb retains in-frame clones only, with some absent. Of 75,000 to 90,000 clones in the sample, less than 85% were seen once. The V gene lost 5 bases and the J gene lost 7 bases, with 14 bases spanning the gap. Germline V gives CDR1 MNHEY, CDR2 SMNVEV (reference sequence). This CDR3 has 13 amino acids. This clone was seen just once. Its antigen remains unidentified. The sequences come from CD4+ or CD8+ T cells sorted from blood, collected in a trial of the OX40 agonist ivuxolimab. This TCR came from an adult with an advanced solid tumor such as melanoma, head and neck, liver or kidney cancer. This sequence joins TRBV27 and TRBJ1-1, with a tentative D call TRBD1 (6 bases). CDR3 in DNA: TGTGCCAGCAGTCCAATACAGGGCCTTGAAGCTTTCTTT. Its protein is CASSPIQGLEAFF.